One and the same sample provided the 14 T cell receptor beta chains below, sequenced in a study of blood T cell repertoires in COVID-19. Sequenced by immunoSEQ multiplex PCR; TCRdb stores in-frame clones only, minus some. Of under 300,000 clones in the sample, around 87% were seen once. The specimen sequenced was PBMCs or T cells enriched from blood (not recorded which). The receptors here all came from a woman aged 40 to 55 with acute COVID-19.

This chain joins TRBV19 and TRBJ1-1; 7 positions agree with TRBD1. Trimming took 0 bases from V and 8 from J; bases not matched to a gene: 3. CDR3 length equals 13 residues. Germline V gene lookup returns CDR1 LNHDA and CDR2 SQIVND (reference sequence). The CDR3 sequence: CASSIDTGVEAFF. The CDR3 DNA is TGTGCCAGTAGTATAGATACAGGGGTGGAAGCTTTCTTT.

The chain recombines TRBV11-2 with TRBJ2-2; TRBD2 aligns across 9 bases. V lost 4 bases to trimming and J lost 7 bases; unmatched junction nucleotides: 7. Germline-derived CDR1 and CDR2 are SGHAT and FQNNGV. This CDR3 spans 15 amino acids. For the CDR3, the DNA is TGTGCCAGCAGCTCCAACCCTAGCGGGAACGGGGAGCTGTTTTTT. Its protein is CASSSNPSGNGELFF. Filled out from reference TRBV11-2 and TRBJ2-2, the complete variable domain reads EAGVAQSPRYKIIEKRQSVAFWCNPISGHATLYWYQQILGQGPKLLIQFQNNGVVDDSQLPKDRFSAERLKGVDSTLKIQPAKLEDSAVYLCASSSNPSGNGELFFGEGSRLTVL.

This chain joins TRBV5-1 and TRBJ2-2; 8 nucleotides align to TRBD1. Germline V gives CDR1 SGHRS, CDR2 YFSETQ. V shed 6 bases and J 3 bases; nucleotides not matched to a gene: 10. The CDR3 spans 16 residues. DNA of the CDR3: TGCGCCAGCAAAGCTGTGGGGACAGGACACACCGGGGAGCTGTTTTTT. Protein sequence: CASKAVGTGHTGELFF.

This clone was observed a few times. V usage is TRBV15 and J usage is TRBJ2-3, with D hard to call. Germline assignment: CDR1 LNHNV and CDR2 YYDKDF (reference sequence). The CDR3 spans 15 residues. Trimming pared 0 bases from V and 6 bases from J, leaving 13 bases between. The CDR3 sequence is CATSRDVVPMDTQYF. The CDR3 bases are TGTGCCACCAGCAGAGATGTAGTTCCTATGGATACGCAGTATTTT.

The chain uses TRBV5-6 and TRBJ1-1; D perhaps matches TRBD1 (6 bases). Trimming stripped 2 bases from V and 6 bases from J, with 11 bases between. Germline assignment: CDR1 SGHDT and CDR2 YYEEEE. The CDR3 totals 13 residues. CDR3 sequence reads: CASSFGRGAEAFF. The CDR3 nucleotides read TGTGCCAGCAGCTTTGGCAGGGGCGCTGAAGCTTTCTTT. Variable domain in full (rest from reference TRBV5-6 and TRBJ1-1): DAGVTQSPTHLIKTRGQQVTLRCSPKSGHDTVSWYQQALGQGPQFIFQYYEEEERQRGNFPDRFSGHQFPNYSSELNVNALLLGDSALYLCASSFGRGAEAFFGQGTRLTVV.

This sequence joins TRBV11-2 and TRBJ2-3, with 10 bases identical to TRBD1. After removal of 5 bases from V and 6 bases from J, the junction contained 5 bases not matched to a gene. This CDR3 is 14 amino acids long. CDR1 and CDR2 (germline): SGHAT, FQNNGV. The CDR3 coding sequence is TGTGCCAGCAGCGGGACAGGGGCCCCTGATACGCAGTATTTT. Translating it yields CASSGTGAPDTQYF.

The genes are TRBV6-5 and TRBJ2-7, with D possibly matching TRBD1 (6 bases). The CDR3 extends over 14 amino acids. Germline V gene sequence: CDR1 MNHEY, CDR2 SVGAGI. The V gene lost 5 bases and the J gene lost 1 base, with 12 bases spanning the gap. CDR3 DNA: TGTGCCAGCAGTCCTTCAGGGGCTTCCTACGAGCAGTACTTC. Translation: CASSPSGASYEQYF.

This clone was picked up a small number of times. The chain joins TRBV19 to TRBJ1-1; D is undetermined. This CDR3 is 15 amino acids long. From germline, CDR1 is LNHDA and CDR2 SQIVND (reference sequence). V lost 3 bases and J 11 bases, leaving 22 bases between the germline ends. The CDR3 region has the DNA TGTGCCAGTAGTATCTCGACGAGGCGTGAGGATACGGCTTTCTTT. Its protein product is CASSISTRREDTAFF.

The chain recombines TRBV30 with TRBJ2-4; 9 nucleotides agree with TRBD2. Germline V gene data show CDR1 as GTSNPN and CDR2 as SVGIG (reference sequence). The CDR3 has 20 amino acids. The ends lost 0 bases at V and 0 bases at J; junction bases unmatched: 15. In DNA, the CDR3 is TGTGCCTGGAGTGTACTTATGGCGGGAGGGCCGTGGGGAGCCAAAAACATTCAGTACTTC. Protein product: CAWSVLMAGGPWGAKNIQYF.

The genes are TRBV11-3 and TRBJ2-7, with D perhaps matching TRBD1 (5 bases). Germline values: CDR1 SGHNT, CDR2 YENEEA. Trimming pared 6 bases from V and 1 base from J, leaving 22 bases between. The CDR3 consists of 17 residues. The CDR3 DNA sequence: TGTGCCAGCAGTAGGGGCCCTGGCAGGCAATTTTCCTACGAGCAGTACTTC. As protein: CASSRGPGRQFSYEQYF.

This CDR3 is CASSRITGGYGYTF. The CDR3 DNA reads as TGTGCCAGCAGCCGAATCACAGGGGGCTATGGCTACACCTTC. The chain joins TRBV11-2 to TRBJ1-2; 8 positions match TRBD1. The trim removed 5 bases at V and 4 bases at J, leaving 6 bases unmatched. Per germline, CDR1 SGHAT and CDR2 FQNNGV. The CDR3 sequence is 14 residues long.

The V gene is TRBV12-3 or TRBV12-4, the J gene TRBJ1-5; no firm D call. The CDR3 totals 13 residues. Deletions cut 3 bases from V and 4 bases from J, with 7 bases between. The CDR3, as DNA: TGTGCCAGCAGTTTTGCAGGTAATCAGCCCCAGCATTTT. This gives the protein CASSFAGNQPQHF.

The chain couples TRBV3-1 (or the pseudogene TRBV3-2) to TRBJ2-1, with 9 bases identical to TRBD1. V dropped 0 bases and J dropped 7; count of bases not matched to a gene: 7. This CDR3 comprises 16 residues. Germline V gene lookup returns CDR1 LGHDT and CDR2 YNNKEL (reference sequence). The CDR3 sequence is CASSQDLTGGKNEQFF. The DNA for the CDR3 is TGTGCCAGCAGCCAAGATCTTACAGGGGGCAAGAATGAGCAGTTCTTC.

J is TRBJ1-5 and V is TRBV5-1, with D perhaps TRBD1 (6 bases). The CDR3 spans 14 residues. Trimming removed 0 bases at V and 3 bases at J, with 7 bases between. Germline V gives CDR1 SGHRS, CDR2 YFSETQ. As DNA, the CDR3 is TGCGCCAGCAGCTTGGAGGGGGACAATCAGCCCCAGCATTTT. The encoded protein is CASSLEGDNQPQHF.